The source of this T cell receptor (beta chain) is a study of cytomegalovirus exposure and HLA in healthy donors. General study findings and limits: A likely sequencing artifact accounted for one observed cluster of highly shared sequence variants. Evidence from a later analysis indicated that most CMV-associated TCR beta chains looked HLA-restricted.

The PCR employed 60 Vbeta primers together with 13 Jbeta primers. The data were produced by immunoSEQ multiplex PCR, yet TCRdb's version contains in-frame clones alone and is incomplete. Among 150,000 or so clones listed, 76% were seen once. Between the trimmed V and J ends, which lost 1 base and 5 bases, there was a span of 11 bases. The CDR3 length is 14 residues. Germline assignment: CDR1 SNHLY and CDR2 FYNNEI. Concerning this clone itself: Its antigen is undetermined.

The sequencing sample was made of PBMCs. This receptor was identified in a male donor in good health and CMV-seronegative. The chain is built from TRBV2 and TRBJ1-2, with D possibly being TRBD1 (5 bases). As DNA, the CDR3 is TGTGCCAGCAGTGAAGAGGGGAAGGGGTATGGCTACACCTTC. This translates into CASSEEGKGYGYTF.